Listed below are T cell receptor beta chains from one sample, sequenced in a study of blood T cell repertoires in COVID-19. This table comes from immunoSEQ multiplex PCR, and its TCRdb copy is limited to in-frame clones, with some not included. The sample has some 200,000 clones; over 70% are singletons. Material: peripheral blood. Receptors originate from a woman aged 70-85 years with acute or convalescent COVID-19. Both conserved end residues are part of each CDR3. The D gene is left open where the match is weak. A clone size is listed for some rows: how often the clone was seen (once, few, many), or a class if it is expanded.

D: NA; size: NA; J: TRBJ1-2; V: TRBV29-1; CDR3: CSVDARGWGYTF; DNA: TGCAGCGTTGATGCCAGGGGTTGGGGCTACACCTTC
D: NA; size: NA; J: TRBJ1-1; V: TRBV5-1; CDR3: CASSDQGNTEAFF; DNA: TGCGCCAGCAGCGACCAGGGGAACACTGAAGCTTTCTTT
D: NA; size: once; J: TRBJ1-1; V: TRBV5-1; CDR3: CASSMQGYTEAFF; DNA: TGCGCCAGCAGCATGCAGGGGTACACTGAAGCTTTCTTT
D: TRBD2; size: few; J: TRBJ2-1; V: TRBV7-9; CDR3: CASSFGSGGSSYNEQFF; DNA: TGTGCCAGCAGCTTTGGGAGCGGGGGAAGCTCCTACAATGAGCAGTTCTTC
D: NA; size: NA; J: TRBJ2-7; V: TRBV6-5; CDR3: CASSYGGAQVYEQYF; DNA: TGTGCCAGCAGTTACGGGGGGGCCCAAGTCTACGAGCAGTACTTC
D: NA; size: NA; J: TRBJ2-1; V: TRBV2; CDR3: CASTGVDEQFF; DNA: TGTGCCAGCACGGGGGTCGATGAGCAGTTCTTC
D: NA; size: NA; J: TRBJ2-7; V: TRBV27; CDR3: CASSLGRSVGYEQYF; DNA: TGTGCCAGCAGTTTAGGTCGGTCCGTCGGGTACGAGCAGTACTTC
D: TRBD1; size: once; J: TRBJ2-4; V: TRBV6-5; CDR3: CASSRFRQGDIQYF; DNA: TGTGCCAGCAGTAGATTTCGACAGGGGGACATTCAGTACTTC
D: NA; size: NA; J: TRBJ2-1; V: TRBV24-1; CDR3: CATSDPGVGQFF; DNA: TGTGCCACCAGTGACCCGGGGGTTGGGCAGTTCTTC
D: TRBD1; size: NA; J: TRBJ1-6; V: TRBV11-2; CDR3: CASSLDREGASLYSPLHF; DNA: TGTGCCAGCAGCTTAGATCGGGAGGGGGCGAGCCTTTATTCACCCCTCCACTTT
D: NA; size: few; J: TRBJ1-1; V: TRBV12-3/TRBV12-4; CDR3: CASSLIREPEAFF; DNA: TGTGCCAGCAGCCTTATCCGGGAGCCCGAAGCTTTCTTT
D: TRBD2; size: few; J: TRBJ2-5; V: TRBV9; CDR3: CASSPAGGVETQYF; DNA: TGTGCCAGCAGCCCAGCGGGGGGTGTGGAGACCCAGTACTTC
D: NA; size: NA; J: TRBJ1-4; V: TRBV5-8; CDR3: CASSLTWGLVNEKLFF; DNA: TGTGCCAGCAGCCTGACATGGGGACTGGTTAATGAAAAACTGTTTTTT
D: NA; size: NA; J: TRBJ1-1; V: TRBV5-1; CDR3: CASSFQGTTEAFF; DNA: TGCGCCAGCAGCTTCCAGGGGACCACTGAAGCTTTCTTT
D: TRBD2; size: once; J: TRBJ2-5; V: TRBV2; CDR3: CASSESLAGGKYQETQYF; DNA: TGTGCCAGCAGTGAATCACTAGCGGGGGGAAAGTACCAAGAGACCCAGTACTTC
D: TRBD1; size: NA; J: TRBJ2-7; V: TRBV5-1; CDR3: CASSLGQVYEQYF; DNA: TGCGCCAGCAGCTTAGGACAGGTCTACGAGCAGTACTTC
D: TRBD1; size: once; J: TRBJ1-4; V: TRBV9; CDR3: CASSVQGAYNEKLFF; DNA: TGTGCCAGCAGCGTTCAGGGGGCGTATAATGAAAAACTGTTTTTT
D: NA; size: NA; J: TRBJ1-2; V: TRBV15; CDR3: CATSIDESTLGYGYTF; DNA: TGTGCCACCAGCATCGACGAAAGCACCCTAGGATATGGCTACACCTTC
D: TRBD2; size: NA; J: TRBJ2-2; V: TRBV18; CDR3: CASSLLLAGGPGELFF; DNA: TGTGCCAGCTCACTCCTCTTAGCGGGGGGGCCCGGGGAGCTGTTTTTT
D: TRBD2; size: NA; J: TRBJ2-2; V: TRBV5-1; CDR3: CASSLALAGNTGELFF; DNA: TGCGCCAGCAGCTTGGCGCTAGCGGGGAACACCGGGGAGCTGTTTTTT
D: TRBD2; size: NA; J: TRBJ2-1; V: TRBV29-1; CDR3: CSVVRVAGGSSYNEQFF; DNA: TGCAGCGTTGTTAGGGTAGCGGGGGGGAGCTCCTACAATGAGCAGTTCTTC
D: TRBD1; size: NA; J: TRBJ1-5; V: TRBV10-3; CDR3: CAISPGTENQPQHF; DNA: TGTGCCATCAGCCCCGGGACAGAGAATCAGCCCCAGCATTTT
D: TRBD1; size: NA; J: TRBJ2-2; V: TRBV2; CDR3: CASSPGQGGTGELFF; DNA: TGTGCCAGCAGTCCGGGACAGGGCGGCACCGGGGAGCTGTTTTTT
D: TRBD1; size: NA; J: TRBJ1-2; V: TRBV6-1; CDR3: CASSEAETGYNLDYGYTF; DNA: TGTGCCAGCAGTGAAGCGGAGACAGGGTACAATCTAGACTATGGCTACACCTTC
D: NA; size: NA; J: TRBJ1-4; V: TRBV3-1/TRBV3-2; CDR3: CASSQDWRGGEKLFF; DNA: TGTGCCAGCAGCCAAGACTGGCGGGGGGGCGAAAAACTGTTTTTT
D: NA; size: NA; J: TRBJ1-1; V: TRBV5-1; CDR3: CASSFPGESQGEAFF; DNA: TGCGCCAGCAGCTTTCCCGGGGAGTCCCAGGGGGAAGCTTTCTTT
D: NA; size: NA; J: TRBJ1-1; V: TRBV3-1/TRBV3-2; CDR3: CASSPWSGKAEAFF; DNA: TGTGCCAGCAGCCCCTGGAGTGGAAAGGCTGAAGCTTTCTTT
D: NA; size: few; J: TRBJ2-1; V: TRBV11-3; CDR3: CASSRDSNEQFF; DNA: TGTGCCAGCAGCCGGGACTCCAATGAGCAGTTCTTC
D: TRBD2; size: NA; J: TRBJ2-1; V: TRBV4-2; CDR3: CASSQDDLAGEPRNEQFF; DNA: TGTGCCAGCAGCCAAGACGACTTAGCGGGGGAGCCTCGCAATGAGCAGTTCTTC
D: TRBD1; size: NA; J: TRBJ1-6; V: TRBV2; CDR3: CASSRAGGHNSPLHF; DNA: TGTGCCAGCAGTAGAGCAGGGGGCCATAATTCACCCCTCCACTTT
D: NA; size: NA; J: TRBJ1-2; V: TRBV6-5; CDR3: CASKSSQANYGYTF; DNA: TGTGCCAGCAAATCGTCGCAGGCTAACTATGGCTACACCTTC
D: TRBD1; size: few; J: TRBJ1-2; V: TRBV12-5; CDR3: CASGSLVGQVNYGYTF; DNA: TGTGCTAGTGGTTCCTTAGTCGGACAGGTTAACTATGGCTACACCTTC
D: NA; size: NA; J: TRBJ2-1; V: TRBV5-1; CDR3: CASSFRGASYNEQFF; DNA: TGCGCCAGCAGCTTCCGGGGGGCTTCCTACAATGAGCAGTTCTTC
D: NA; size: NA; J: TRBJ2-3; V: TRBV5-1; CDR3: CASSPGSGGDTQYF; DNA: TGCGCCAGCAGCCCGGGAAGCGGTGGGGATACGCAGTATTTT
D: NA; size: NA; J: TRBJ1-1; V: TRBV6-6; CDR3: CASSFPGLMNTEAFF; DNA: TGTGCCAGCAGTTTCCCGGGACTAATGAACACTGAAGCTTTCTTT
D: TRBD1; size: NA; J: TRBJ2-5; V: TRBV27; CDR3: CASSTTGAPTQYF; DNA: TGTGCCAGCAGCACAACAGGGGCGCCCACCCAGTACTTC
D: TRBD2; size: NA; J: TRBJ2-1; V: TRBV9; CDR3: CASSPTLAGLYNEQFF; DNA: TGTGCCAGCAGCCCCACGCTAGCGGGGCTCTACAATGAGCAGTTCTTC
D: NA; size: NA; J: TRBJ1-6; V: TRBV7-9; CDR3: CASSLPATGTNSPLHF; DNA: TGTGCCAGCAGCTTACCGGCGACAGGCACGAATTCACCCCTCCACTTT
D: NA; size: few; J: TRBJ1-1; V: TRBV29-1; CDR3: CSVEGRVNTEAFF; DNA: TGCAGCGTTGAGGGCAGGGTGAACACTGAAGCTTTCTTT
D: TRBD1; size: NA; J: TRBJ2-3; V: TRBV19; CDR3: CASSRSRTGDTDTQYF; DNA: TGTGCCAGTTCTCGATCACGGACAGGGGACACAGATACGCAGTATTTT
D: TRBD2; size: NA; J: TRBJ2-1; V: TRBV7-3; CDR3: CASSLRAGGGSYNEQFF; DNA: TGTGCCAGCAGCTTAAGAGCTGGCGGGGGCTCCTACAATGAGCAGTTCTTC
D: NA; size: NA; J: TRBJ1-2; V: TRBV21-1; CDR3: CASSSVNKGQAYGYTF; DNA: TGTGCCAGCAGCAGCGTGAACAAGGGACAGGCCTATGGCTACACCTTC
D: NA; size: NA; J: TRBJ1-1; V: TRBV19; CDR3: CASSTGQNTEAFF; DNA: TGTGCCAGTAGTACCGGACAGAACACTGAAGCTTTCTTT
D: NA; size: NA; J: TRBJ1-4; V: TRBV10-3; CDR3: CAIARGGEKLFF; DNA: TGTGCCATCGCCCGGGGGGGCGAAAAACTGTTTTTT
D: TRBD1; size: NA; J: TRBJ1-6; V: TRBV7-9; CDR3: CASTRLRDRVNSPLHF; DNA: TGTGCCAGCACCCGCTTAAGGGACAGGGTTAATTCACCCCTCCACTTT
D: NA; size: NA; J: TRBJ1-5; V: TRBV30; CDR3: CAWSVQDNQPQHF; DNA: TGTGCCTGGAGTGTACAGGACAATCAGCCCCAGCATTTT
D: NA; size: few; J: TRBJ1-6; V: TRBV4-2; CDR3: CASSPRQSSYNSPLHF; DNA: TGTGCCAGCAGCCCCCGACAGAGCTCCTATAATTCACCCCTCCACTTT
D: NA; size: few; J: TRBJ1-2; V: TRBV10-2; CDR3: CASKRARADGYTF; DNA: TGCGCCAGCAAGCGGGCGAGGGCGGACGGCTACACCTTC
D: NA; size: NA; J: TRBJ1-5; V: TRBV11-2; CDR3: CASSFRGEQPQHF; DNA: TGTGCCAGCAGCTTTCGTGGAGAGCAGCCCCAGCATTTT
D: TRBD1; size: few; J: TRBJ2-7; V: TRBV19; CDR3: CASSSDPGQGDYEQYF; DNA: TGTGCCAGTAGTAGCGATCCGGGACAGGGGGACTACGAGCAGTACTTC
D: NA; size: NA; J: TRBJ2-5; V: TRBV11-1; CDR3: CASSSPGIQETQYF; DNA: TGTGCCAGCAGCTCTCCAGGAATCCAAGAGACCCAGTACTTC
D: NA; size: NA; J: TRBJ2-1; V: TRBV5-1; CDR3: CASSLLGEQFF; DNA: TGCGCCAGCAGCCTCCTTGGCGAGCAGTTCTTC
D: NA; size: NA; J: TRBJ1-1; V: TRBV2; CDR3: CASSPRVLQVNTEAFF; DNA: TGTGCCAGCAGTCCCCGGGTACTACAGGTGAACACTGAAGCTTTCTTT
D: NA; size: NA; J: TRBJ2-5; V: TRBV6-2/TRBV6-3; CDR3: CASSSPQGAETQYF; DNA: TGTGCCAGCAGTTCCCCCCAAGGGGCGGAGACCCAGTACTTC
D: NA; size: NA; J: TRBJ2-1; V: TRBV2; CDR3: CASNEAFLSNEQFF; DNA: TGTGCCAGCAATGAGGCCTTTCTCTCCAATGAGCAGTTCTTC
D: NA; size: NA; J: TRBJ2-3; V: TRBV4-3; CDR3: CASSALVGSLVTQYF; DNA: TGCGCCAGCAGCGCCCTGGTGGGGAGCCTTGTTACGCAGTATTTT
D: NA; size: NA; J: TRBJ2-5; V: TRBV7-2; CDR3: CASSFNRQETQYF; DNA: TGTGCCAGCAGCTTTAACAGGCAAGAGACCCAGTACTTC